This T cell receptor beta chain was retrieved from a study of TIL therapy for anti-PD-1-resistant metastatic lung cancer. About the research overall: Tumor harvest preceded PD-1/PD-L1 blockade, followed by nivolumab treatment. Median tumor mutation burden was 1.5 mutations per megabase. Median patient age was almost 55, ranging about 38-75 years. Findings and caveats of the study: Patients were highly selected, enriched for treatment-naive, never-smoker and oncogene-addicted cases.

The time point: pre-treatment sample, taken before nivolumab and TIL therapy. This was the immunoSEQ v3 assay. Assay used: immunoSEQ multiplex PCR; TCRdb lists only in-frame clones, some missing. Of tens of thousands of clones listed, 79% are singletons. Note on this clone: Its cognate antigen is unknown.

Sequenced material: blood, taken at baseline. The sequence was collected from a man aged 65-85 years with non-small cell lung cancer.

CDR3 sequence reads: CASSLGISREIEQYF. The CDR3 nucleotides read TGTGCCAGCAGCTTAGGTATTAGCAGAGAAATCGAGCAGTACTTC. The chain joins TRBV11-2 to TRBJ2-7; D ambiguous. The germline CDR1 and CDR2 sequences are SGHAT and FQNNGV. V dropped 1 base and J dropped 6 bases, with 16 bases sitting between them. The CDR3 is 15 residues long. The entire variable domain, with the rest obtained from reference TRBV11-2 and TRBJ2-7, is as follows: EAGVAQSPRYKIIEKRQSVAFWCNPISGHATLYWYQQILGQGPKLLIQFQNNGVVDDSQLPKDRFSAERLKGVDSTLKIQPAKLEDSAVYLCASSLGISREIEQYFGPGTRLTVT.